The rows below give T cell receptor beta chains drawn from one sample of a study of identical twins. TCRdb re-derived calls from the 5' RACE reads in MiXCR, one entry per CDR3 protein. Among roughly 720,000 distinct CDR3 sequences listed, 15% to 20% were seen once. The same specimen was also included in a second study, on T cells expressing NK-cell markers.

The material sequenced was PBMCs. The receptors originated from a woman in her late teens or twenties in good health. CDR3s include the opening cysteine and the closing phenylalanine or tryptophan. The D gene is left open where the match is weak.

v_gene	d_gene	j_gene	CDR3aa
TRBV7-2	-	TRBJ2-1	CASSQVLGRNEQFF
TRBV11-2	-	TRBJ1-1	CASSLGGHAKTEAFF
TRBV5-1	-	TRBJ2-1	CASSPQSGPRQFF
TRBV20-1	-	TRBJ2-7	CSASGLGGDEQYF
TRBV12-3/TRBV12-4	-	TRBJ2-7	CASGTHKGVDEQYF
TRBV12-3/TRBV12-4	TRBD1	TRBJ2-5	CASSLGQGAIKTQYF
TRBV15	-	TRBJ2-7	CATSRVGGETTQQYF
TRBV11-2	-	TRBJ2-7	CASSQGTSYEQYF
TRBV6-1	TRBD2	TRBJ2-5	CASSGLAGEIGQYF
TRBV12-2	-	TRBJ2-5	CASRLYRKPLETQYF
TRBV5-5	-	TRBJ2-5	CASSFLQGGKETQYF
TRBV6-5	-	TRBJ2-1	CASSYARGEQFF
TRBV15	TRBD1	TRBJ2-7	CATSRVRDRNYEQYF
TRBV28	TRBD2	TRBJ2-3	CASSPNSPREGITDTQYF
TRBV20-1	-	TRBJ2-3	CSALSGDTQYF
TRBV6-2/TRBV6-3	TRBD1	TRBJ1-5	CASSYRQGANQPQHF
TRBV6-6	-	TRBJ2-1	CASKGQENNEQFF
TRBV12-3/TRBV12-4	-	TRBJ1-1	CASSWTAISAFF
TRBV20-1	-	TRBJ2-1	CSASNLVWTSRTGNEQFF
TRBV5-1	-	TRBJ2-7	CASSLSSVYEQYF
TRBV30	-	TRBJ2-1	CAYTGGPPSYNEQFF
TRBV3-1	TRBD1	TRBJ1-4	CASSQAGGDEKLFF
TRBV5-1	-	TRBJ1-4	CASSLDGYNEKLFF
TRBV12-3/TRBV12-4	TRBD2	TRBJ2-5	CASSLRLAGGGETQYF